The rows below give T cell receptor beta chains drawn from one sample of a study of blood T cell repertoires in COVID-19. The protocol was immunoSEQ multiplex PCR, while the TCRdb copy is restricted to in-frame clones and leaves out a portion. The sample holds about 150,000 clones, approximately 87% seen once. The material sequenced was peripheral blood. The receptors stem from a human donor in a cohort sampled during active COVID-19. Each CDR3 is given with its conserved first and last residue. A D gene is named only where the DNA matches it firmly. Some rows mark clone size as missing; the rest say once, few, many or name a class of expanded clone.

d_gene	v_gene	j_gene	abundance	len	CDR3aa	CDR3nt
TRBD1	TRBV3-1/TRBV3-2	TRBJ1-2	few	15	CASSYSGTGGYGYTF	TGTGCCAGCAGCTACTCAGGGACAGGGGGCTATGGCTACACCTTC
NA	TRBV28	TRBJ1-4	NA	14	CASIGAGRGEKLFF	TGTGCCAGCATAGGGGCAGGGCGGGGTGAAAAACTGTTTTTT
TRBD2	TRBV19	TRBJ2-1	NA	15	CASSTGTSVYNEQFF	TGTGCCAGTAGTACCGGGACTAGCGTATACAATGAGCAGTTCTTC
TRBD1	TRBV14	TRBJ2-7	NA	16	CASSQTGGWSSYEQYF	TGTGCCAGCAGCCAGACAGGGGGTTGGAGCTCCTACGAGCAGTACTTC
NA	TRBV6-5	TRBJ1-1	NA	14	CASTRPVTDTEAFF	TGTGCCAGCACCCGCCCTGTAACGGACACTGAAGCTTTCTTT
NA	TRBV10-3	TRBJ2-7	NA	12	CAISENWHEQYF	TGTGCCATCAGTGAGAATTGGCACGAGCAGTACTTC
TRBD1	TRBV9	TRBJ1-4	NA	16	CASSLLGQGGSEKLFF	TGTGCCAGCAGCCTCCTAGGACAGGGTGGTAGTGAAAAACTGTTTTTT
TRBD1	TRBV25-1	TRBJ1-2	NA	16	CASRADRDRGKEGYTF	TGTGCCAGCAGGGCAGACCGCGACAGGGGCAAAGAGGGCTACACCTTC
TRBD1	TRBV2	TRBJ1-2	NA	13	CASSRDSYYGYTF	TGTGCCAGCAGTAGGGACAGCTACTATGGCTACACCTTC
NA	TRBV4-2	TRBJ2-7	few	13	CASSQLRSYEQYF	TGTGCCAGCAGCCAACTTCGCTCCTACGAGCAGTACTTC
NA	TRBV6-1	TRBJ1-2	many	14	CASSERGSIYGYTF	TGTGCCAGCAGTGAAAGGGGCAGCATCTATGGCTACACCTTC
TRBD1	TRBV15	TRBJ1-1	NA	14	CATSREHRGTEAFF	TGTGCCACCAGCAGAGAGCACAGGGGTACTGAAGCTTTCTTT
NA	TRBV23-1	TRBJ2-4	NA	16	CASSQGRRLAKNIQYF	TGCGCCAGCAGTCAGGGTCGAAGACTAGCCAAAAACATTCAGTACTTC
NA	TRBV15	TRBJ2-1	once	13	CATTQGPYNEQFF	TGTGCCACGACCCAGGGGCCATACAATGAGCAGTTCTTC